This TCR beta chain was found in a study of T cells in narcolepsy. Notes on the study in general: In some patient and control memory CD4+ samples, autoreactive clones were absent. Comparing one patient's CSF and blood CD4+ clonotypes highlighted HCRT- and TRIB2-specific autoreactive clonotypes. Healthy controls reportedly lacked the autoreactive clonotypes serially found in patients' blood.

Clones were read by immunoSEQ multiplex PCR, and TCRdb kept only the in-frame ones, dropping some. The sample contains 20,000 to 30,000 clones, 75% to 85% of which appear only once. As for this clone: Its antigen is undetermined.

This TCR came from a human donor in good health. Sequences were obtained from memory (CD45RA-) CD4+ T cells from blood.

CDR3 DNA: TGTGCCAGCTCACCACCGAATATTAACACCGGGGAGCTGTTTTTT. Protein product: CASSPPNINTGELFF. V gene TRBV18 combines with J gene TRBJ2-2; the D is unclear. Germline CDR1 and CDR2: KGHSH and LQKENI. V gave up 0 bases and J gave up 2 bases, with 7 bases separating them. The CDR3 is 15 amino acids.